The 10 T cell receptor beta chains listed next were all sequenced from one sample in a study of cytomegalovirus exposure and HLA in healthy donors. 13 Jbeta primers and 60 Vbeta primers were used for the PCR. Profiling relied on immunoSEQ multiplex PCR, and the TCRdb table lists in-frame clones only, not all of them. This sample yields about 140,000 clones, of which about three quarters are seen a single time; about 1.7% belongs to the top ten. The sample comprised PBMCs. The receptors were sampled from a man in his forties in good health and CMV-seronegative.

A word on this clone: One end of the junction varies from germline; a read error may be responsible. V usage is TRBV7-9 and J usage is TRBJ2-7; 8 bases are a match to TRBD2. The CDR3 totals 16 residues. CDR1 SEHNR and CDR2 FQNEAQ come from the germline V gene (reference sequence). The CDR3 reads CSSSPRPAGAAGEQYF. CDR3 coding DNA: TGTTCCAGCAGCCCCAGACCAGCGGGGGCCGCGGGCGAGCAGTACTTC. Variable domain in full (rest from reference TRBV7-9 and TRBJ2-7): DTGVSQNPRHKITKRGQNVTFRCDPISEHNRLYWYRQTLGQGPEFLTYFQNEAQLEKSRLLSDRFSAERPKGSFSTLEIQRTEQGDSAMYLCSSSPRPAGAAGEQYFGPGTRLTVT.

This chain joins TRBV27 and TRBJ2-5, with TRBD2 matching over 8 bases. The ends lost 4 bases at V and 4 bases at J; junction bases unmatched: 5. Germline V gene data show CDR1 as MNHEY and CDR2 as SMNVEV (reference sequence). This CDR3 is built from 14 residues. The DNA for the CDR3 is TGTGCCAGCAGTTCCCCCGGGACTAGAGAGACCCAGTACTTC. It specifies CASSSPGTRETQYF.

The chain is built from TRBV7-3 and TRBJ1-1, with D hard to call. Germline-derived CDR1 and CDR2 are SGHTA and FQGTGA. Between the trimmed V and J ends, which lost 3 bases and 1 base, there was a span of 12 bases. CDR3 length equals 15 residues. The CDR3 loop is CASSLESGTNTEAFF. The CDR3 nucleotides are TGTGCCAGCAGCTTGGAATCGGGAACGAACACTGAAGCTTTCTTT.

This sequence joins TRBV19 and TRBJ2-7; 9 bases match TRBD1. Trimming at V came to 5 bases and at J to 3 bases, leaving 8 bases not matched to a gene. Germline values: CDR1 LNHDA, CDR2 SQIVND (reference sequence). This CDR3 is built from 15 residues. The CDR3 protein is CASSLAPGQGYEQYF. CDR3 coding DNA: TGTGCCAGTAGTTTGGCCCCGGGACAGGGCTACGAGCAGTACTTC.

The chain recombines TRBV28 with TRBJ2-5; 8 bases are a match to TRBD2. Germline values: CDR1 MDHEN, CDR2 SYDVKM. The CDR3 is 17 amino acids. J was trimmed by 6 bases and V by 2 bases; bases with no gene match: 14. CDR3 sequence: CASSLGASGGPTKTQYF. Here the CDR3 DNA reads TGTGCCAGCAGTTTAGGGGCAAGCGGGGGCCCCACTAAGACCCAGTACTTC. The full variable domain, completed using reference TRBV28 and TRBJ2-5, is DVKVTQSSRYLVKRTGEKVFLECVQDMDHENMFWYRQDPGLGLRLIYFSYDVKMKEKGDIPEGYSVSREKKERFSLILESASTNQTSMYLCASSLGASGGPTKTQYFGPGTRLLVL.

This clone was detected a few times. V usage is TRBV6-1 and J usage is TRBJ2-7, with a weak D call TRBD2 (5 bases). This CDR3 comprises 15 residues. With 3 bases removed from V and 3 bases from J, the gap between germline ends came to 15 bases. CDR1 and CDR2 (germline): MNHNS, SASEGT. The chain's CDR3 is CASSEAGIFLYEQYF. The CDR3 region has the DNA TGTGCCAGCAGTGAGGCCGGGATATTCCTCTACGAGCAGTACTTC.

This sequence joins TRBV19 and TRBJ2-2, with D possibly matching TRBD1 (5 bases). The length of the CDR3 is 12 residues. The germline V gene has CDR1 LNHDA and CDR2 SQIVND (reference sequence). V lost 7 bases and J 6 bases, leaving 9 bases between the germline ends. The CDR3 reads CASTLQAGELFF. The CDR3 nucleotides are TGTGCCAGTACCTTACAGGCCGGGGAGCTGTTTTTT.

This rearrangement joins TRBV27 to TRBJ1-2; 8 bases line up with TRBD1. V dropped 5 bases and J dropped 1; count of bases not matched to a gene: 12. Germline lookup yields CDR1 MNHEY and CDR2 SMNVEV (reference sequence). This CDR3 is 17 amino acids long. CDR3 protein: CASSPRARQGLNYGYTF. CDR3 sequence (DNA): TGTGCCAGCAGTCCGCGGGCTCGACAGGGGCTTAACTATGGCTACACCTTC.

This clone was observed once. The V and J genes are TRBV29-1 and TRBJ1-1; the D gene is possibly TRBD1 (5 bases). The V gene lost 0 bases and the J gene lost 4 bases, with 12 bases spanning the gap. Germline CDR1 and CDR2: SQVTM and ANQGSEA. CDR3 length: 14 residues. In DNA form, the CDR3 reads TGCAGCGTTGAAGAGGGAAAAGGGGCCACTGAAGCTTTCTTT. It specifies CSVEEGKGATEAFF.

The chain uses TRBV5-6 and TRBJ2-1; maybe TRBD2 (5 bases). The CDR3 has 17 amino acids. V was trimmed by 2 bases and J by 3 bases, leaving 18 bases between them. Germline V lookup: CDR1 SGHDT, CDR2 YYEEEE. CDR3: CASSLFQGRSGYNEQFF. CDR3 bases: TGTGCCAGCAGCTTATTTCAAGGGAGATCCGGCTACAATGAGCAGTTCTTC.